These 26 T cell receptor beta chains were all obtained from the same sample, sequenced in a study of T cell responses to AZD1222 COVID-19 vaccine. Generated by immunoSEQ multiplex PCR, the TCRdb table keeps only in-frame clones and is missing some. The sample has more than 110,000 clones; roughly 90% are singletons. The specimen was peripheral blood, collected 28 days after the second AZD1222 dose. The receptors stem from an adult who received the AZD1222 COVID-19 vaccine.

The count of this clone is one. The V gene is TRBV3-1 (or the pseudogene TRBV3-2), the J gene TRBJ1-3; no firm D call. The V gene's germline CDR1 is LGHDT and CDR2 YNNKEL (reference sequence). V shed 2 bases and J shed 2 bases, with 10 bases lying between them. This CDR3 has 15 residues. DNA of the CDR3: TGTGCCAGCAGCCAACCTCAGGTAACTGGAAACACCATATATTTT. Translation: CASSQPQVTGNTIYF.

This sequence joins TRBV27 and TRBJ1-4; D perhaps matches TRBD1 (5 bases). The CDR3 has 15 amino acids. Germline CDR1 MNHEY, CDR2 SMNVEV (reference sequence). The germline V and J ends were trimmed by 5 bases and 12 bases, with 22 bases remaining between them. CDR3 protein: CASSTYSGPPEELFF. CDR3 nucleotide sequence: TGTGCCAGCAGTACCTATTCGGGACCCCCAGAGGAACTGTTTTTT. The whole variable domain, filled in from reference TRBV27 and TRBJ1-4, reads EAQVTQNPRYLITVTGKKLTVTCSQNMNHEYMSWYRQDPGLGLRQIYYSMNVEVTDKGDVPEGYKVSRKEKRNFPLILESPSPNQTSLYFCASSTYSGPPEELFFGSGTQLSVL.

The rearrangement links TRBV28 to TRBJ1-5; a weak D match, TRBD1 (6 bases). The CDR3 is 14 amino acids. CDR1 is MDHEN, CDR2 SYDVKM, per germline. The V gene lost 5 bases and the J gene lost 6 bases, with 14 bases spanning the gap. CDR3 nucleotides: TGTGCCAGCAGTCCGGGACACCTAGTTCAGCCCCAGCATTTT. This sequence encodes CASSPGHLVQPQHF.

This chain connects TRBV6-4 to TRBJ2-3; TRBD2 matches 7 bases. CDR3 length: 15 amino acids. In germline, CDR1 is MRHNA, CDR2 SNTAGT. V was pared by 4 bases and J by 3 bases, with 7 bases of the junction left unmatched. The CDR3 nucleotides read TGTGCCAGCAGTGTGGCGGGAGAAGGTACAGATACGCAGTATTTT. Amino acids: CASSVAGEGTDTQYF.

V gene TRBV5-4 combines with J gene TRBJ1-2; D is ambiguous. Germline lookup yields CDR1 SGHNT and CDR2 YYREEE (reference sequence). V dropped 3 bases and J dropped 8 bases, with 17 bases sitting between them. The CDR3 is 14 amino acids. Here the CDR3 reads CASSWERAVEGYTF. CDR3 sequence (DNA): TGTGCCAGCAGCTGGGAGCGGGCGGTCGAAGGCTACACCTTC.

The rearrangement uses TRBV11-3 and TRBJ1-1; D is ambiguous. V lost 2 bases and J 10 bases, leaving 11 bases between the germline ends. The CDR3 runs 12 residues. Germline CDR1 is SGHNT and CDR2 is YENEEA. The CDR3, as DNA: TGTGCCAGCAGCTTATCGGGAAGCCCAGCTTTCTTT. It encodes CASSLSGSPAFF. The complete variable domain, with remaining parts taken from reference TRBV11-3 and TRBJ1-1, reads EAGVVQSPRYKIIEKKQPVAFWCNPISGHNTLYWYLQNLGQGPELLIRYENEEAVDDSQLPKDRFSAERLKGVDSTLKIQPAELGDSAVYLCASSLSGSPAFFGQGTRLTVV.

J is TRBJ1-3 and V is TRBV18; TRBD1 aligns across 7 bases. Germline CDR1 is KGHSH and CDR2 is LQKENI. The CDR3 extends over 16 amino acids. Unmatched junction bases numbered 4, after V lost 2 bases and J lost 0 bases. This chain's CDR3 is CASSPDRVGSGNTIYF. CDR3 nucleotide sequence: TGTGCCAGCTCACCAGACAGGGTGGGCTCTGGAAACACCATATATTTT.

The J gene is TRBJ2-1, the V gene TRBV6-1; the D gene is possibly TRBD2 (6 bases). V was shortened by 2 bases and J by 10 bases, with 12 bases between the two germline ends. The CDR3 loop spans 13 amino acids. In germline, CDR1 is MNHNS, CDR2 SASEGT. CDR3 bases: TGTGCCAGCAGTGAATCCGGGAGAGGGGAGCAGTTCTTC. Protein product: CASSESGRGEQFF.

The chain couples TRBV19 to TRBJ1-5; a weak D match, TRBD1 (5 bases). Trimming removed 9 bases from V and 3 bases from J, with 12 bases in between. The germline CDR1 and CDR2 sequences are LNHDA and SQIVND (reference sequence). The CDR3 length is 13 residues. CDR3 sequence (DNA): TGTGCCAGCACCTGGGGGGTCAATCAGCCCCAGCATTTT. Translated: CASTWGVNQPQHF.

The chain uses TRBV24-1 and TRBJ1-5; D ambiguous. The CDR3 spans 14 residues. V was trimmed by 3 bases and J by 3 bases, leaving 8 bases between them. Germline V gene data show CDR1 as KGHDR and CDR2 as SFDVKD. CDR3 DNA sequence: TGTGCCACCAGTGATCGACGGACCAATCAGCCCCAGCATTTT. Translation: CATSDRRTNQPQHF.

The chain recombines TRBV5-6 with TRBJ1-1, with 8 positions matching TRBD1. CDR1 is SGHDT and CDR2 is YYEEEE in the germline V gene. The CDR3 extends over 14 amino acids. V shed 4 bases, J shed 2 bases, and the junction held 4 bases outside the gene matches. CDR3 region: CASSRGQGNTEAFF. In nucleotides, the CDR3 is TGTGCCAGCAGCAGAGGACAGGGCAACACTGAAGCTTTCTTT.

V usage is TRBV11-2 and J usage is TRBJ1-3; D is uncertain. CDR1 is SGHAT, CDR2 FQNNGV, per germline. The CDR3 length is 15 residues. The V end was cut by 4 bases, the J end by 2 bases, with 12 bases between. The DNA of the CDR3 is TGTGCCAGCAGCTACAACTCGGGGACTGGAAACACCATATATTTT. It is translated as CASSYNSGTGNTIYF.

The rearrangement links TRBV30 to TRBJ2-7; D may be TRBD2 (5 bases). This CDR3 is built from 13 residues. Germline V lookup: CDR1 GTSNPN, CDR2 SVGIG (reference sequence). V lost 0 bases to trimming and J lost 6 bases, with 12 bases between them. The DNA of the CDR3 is TGTGCCTGGAGTGTCAAGGCCGGGATCGAGCAGTACTTC. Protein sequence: CAWSVKAGIEQYF.

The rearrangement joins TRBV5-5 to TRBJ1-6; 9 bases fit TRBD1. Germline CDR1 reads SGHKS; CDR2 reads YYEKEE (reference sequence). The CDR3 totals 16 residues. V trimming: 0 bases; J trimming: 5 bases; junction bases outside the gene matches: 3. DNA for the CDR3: TGTGCCAGCAGCTTGGAGACAGGGGGGAATAATTCACCCCTCCACTTT. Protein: CASSLETGGNNSPLHF.

CDR3 DNA: TGCGCCAGCAGCTACGGAAGTAGCTCTGGGGCCAACGTCCTGACTTTC. Translated: CASSYGSSSGANVLTF. V gene TRBV5-1 combines with J gene TRBJ2-6; D is unresolved. The CDR3 has 16 residues. Germline assignment: CDR1 SGHRS and CDR2 YFSETQ. V was shortened by 3 bases and J by 0 bases, with 10 bases between the two germline ends.

This chain's CDR3 is CASQRSSGRAGEQYF. The CDR3 bases are TGCGCCAGCCAACGATCTAGCGGGAGGGCCGGGGAGCAGTACTTC. The V gene is TRBV5-1, the J gene TRBJ2-7; 12 bases agree with TRBD2. The CDR3 runs 15 residues. Unmatched junction bases numbered 12, after V lost 7 bases and J lost 7 bases. CDR1 is SGHRS, CDR2 YFSETQ, per germline. Supplemented by reference TRBV5-1 and TRBJ2-7, the full variable domain reads KAGVTQTPRYLIKTRGQQVTLSCSPISGHRSVSWYQQTPGQGLQFLFEYFSETQRNKGNFPGRFSGRQFSNSRSEMNVSTLELGDSALYLCASQRSSGRAGEQYFGPGTRLTVT.

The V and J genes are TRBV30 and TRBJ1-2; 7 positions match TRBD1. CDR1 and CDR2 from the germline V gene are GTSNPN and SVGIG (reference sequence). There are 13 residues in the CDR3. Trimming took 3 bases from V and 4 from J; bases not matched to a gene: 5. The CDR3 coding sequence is TGTGCCTGGAGGACAGGGCGCCGCTATGGCTACACCTTC. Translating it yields CAWRTGRRYGYTF.

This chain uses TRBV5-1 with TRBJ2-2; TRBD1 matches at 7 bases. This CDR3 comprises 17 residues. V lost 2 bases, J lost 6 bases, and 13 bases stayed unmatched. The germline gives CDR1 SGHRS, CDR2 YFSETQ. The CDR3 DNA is TGCGCCAGCAGCTTCGAGATAGGGGGCAATCTAGCCGGGGAGCTGTTTTTT. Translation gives CASSFEIGGNLAGELFF. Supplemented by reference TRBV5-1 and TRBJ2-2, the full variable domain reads KAGVTQTPRYLIKTRGQQVTLSCSPISGHRSVSWYQQTPGQGLQFLFEYFSETQRNKGNFPGRFSGRQFSNSRSEMNVSTLELGDSALYLCASSFEIGGNLAGELFFGEGSRLTVL.

In DNA, the CDR3 is TGTGCCAGCAGCCTAGGTGGGCAGGGCAGCAATCAGCCCCAGCATTTT. This gives the protein CASSLGGQGSNQPQHF. This rearrangement joins TRBV7-2 to TRBJ1-5; TRBD1 is a possible D gene (5 bases). Trimming left V 5 bases short and J 1 base short, with 15 bases between. CDR1 and CDR2 (germline): SGHTA, FQGNSA. This CDR3 has 16 residues.

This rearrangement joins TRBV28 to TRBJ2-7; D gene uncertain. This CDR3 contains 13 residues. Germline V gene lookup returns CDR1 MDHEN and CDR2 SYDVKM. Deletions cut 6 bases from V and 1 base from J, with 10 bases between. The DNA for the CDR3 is TGTGCCAGCAGCCTTCTGCCTTCCTACGAGCAGTACTTC. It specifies CASSLLPSYEQYF.

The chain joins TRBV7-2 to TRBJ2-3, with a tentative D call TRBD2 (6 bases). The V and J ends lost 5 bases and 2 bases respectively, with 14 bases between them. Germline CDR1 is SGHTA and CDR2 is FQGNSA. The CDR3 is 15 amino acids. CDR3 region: CASSPRDFSTDTQYF. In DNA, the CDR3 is TGTGCCAGCAGCCCCCGGGACTTCTCCACAGATACGCAGTATTTT.

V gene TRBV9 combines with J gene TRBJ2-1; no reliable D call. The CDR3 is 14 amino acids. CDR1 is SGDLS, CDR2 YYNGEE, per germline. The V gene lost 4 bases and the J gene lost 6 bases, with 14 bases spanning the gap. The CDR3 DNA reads TGTGCCAGCAGCCGCACCCCCCACCCCAATGAGCAGTTCTTC. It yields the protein CASSRTPHPNEQFF.

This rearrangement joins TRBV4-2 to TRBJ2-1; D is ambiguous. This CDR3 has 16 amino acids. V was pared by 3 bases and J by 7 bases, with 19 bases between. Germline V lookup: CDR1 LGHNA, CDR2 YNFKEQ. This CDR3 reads CASSQSSQDGFNEQFF. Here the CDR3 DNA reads TGTGCCAGCAGCCAGTCGTCCCAGGACGGATTTAATGAGCAGTTCTTC.

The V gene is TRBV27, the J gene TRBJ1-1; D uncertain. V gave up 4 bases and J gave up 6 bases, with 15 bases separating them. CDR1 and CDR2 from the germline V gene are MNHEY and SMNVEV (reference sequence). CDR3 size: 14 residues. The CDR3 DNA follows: TGTGCCAGCAGTTATGACCTTGTCGGGGCTGAAGCTTTCTTT. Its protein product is CASSYDLVGAEAFF.

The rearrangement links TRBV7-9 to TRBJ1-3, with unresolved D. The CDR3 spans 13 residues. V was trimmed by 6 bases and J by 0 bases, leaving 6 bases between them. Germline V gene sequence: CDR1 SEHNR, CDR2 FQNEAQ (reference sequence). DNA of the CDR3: TGTGCCAGCAGGCTGATCTCTGGAAACACCATATATTTT. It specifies CASRLISGNTIYF.

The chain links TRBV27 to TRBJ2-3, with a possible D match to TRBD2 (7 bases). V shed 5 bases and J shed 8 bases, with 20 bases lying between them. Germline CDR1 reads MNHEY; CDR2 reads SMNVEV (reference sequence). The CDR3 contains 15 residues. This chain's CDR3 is CASSNGLGGVGTQYF. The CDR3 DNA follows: TGTGCCAGCAGTAACGGACTAGGGGGGGTAGGTACGCAGTATTTT.